A selection of T cell receptor beta chains follows, all from one sample in a study of blood T cell repertoires in COVID-19. TCRdb's copy holds only in-frame clones and misses some; the assay was immunoSEQ multiplex PCR. This table has about 48,000 clones, 85% to 90% appearing once. The sample taken for sequencing was peripheral blood. The source of these receptors is a woman of 80 years or more with COVID-19, enrolled during active disease. CDR3s include the opening cysteine and the closing phenylalanine or tryptophan. Each record gives: CDR3 DNA, CDR3 protein, clone size, D gene, V gene, J gene. A D gene is named only where the DNA matches it firmly. Rows give clone size only sometimes, using once, few, many, or a class for an expanded clone.

DNA: TGTGCCAGCAGTTACTCGACAGGGGTCGGCTACACCTTC; CDR3: CASSYSTGVGYTF; size: -; D: TRBD1; V: TRBV6-2/TRBV6-3; J: TRBJ1-2
DNA: TGTGCCAGCTCGCTCACGCAACCGACAACAGGAAACTCTGGAAACACCATATATTTT; CDR3: CASSLTQPTTGNSGNTIYF; size: -; D: -; V: TRBV18; J: TRBJ1-3
DNA: TGTGCCAGCAGCTTGGACAGGGGCTTCACCGGGGAGCTGTTTTTT; CDR3: CASSLDRGFTGELFF; size: -; D: TRBD1; V: TRBV5-6; J: TRBJ2-2
DNA: TGTGCCAGCACTAGCGGGAGTTGGCAAGAGACCCAGTACTTC; CDR3: CASTSGSWQETQYF; size: -; D: TRBD2; V: TRBV6-5; J: TRBJ2-5
DNA: TGTGCCAGCTCACCACCGACAGGGATTCTCGGGTATGGCTACACCTTC; CDR3: CASSPPTGILGYGYTF; size: -; D: TRBD1; V: TRBV18; J: TRBJ1-2
DNA: TGCGCCAGCAGGCGGACAGGGGATGAAAAACTGTTTTTT; CDR3: CASRRTGDEKLFF; size: few; D: TRBD1; V: TRBV5-1; J: TRBJ1-4
DNA: TGTGCCAGCAGATCCCCGGGACAGGGTACCTACGAGCAGTACTTC; CDR3: CASRSPGQGTYEQYF; size: -; D: TRBD1; V: TRBV6-6; J: TRBJ2-7
DNA: TGTGCCAGCAGTTACGTGGACACGACAGATACGCAGTATTTT; CDR3: CASSYVDTTDTQYF; size: -; D: -; V: TRBV6-6; J: TRBJ2-3
DNA: TGTGCCAGCAGTTACGGGGTTACGGCGGGCTATGGCTACACCTTC; CDR3: CASSYGVTAGYGYTF; size: -; D: -; V: TRBV6-5; J: TRBJ1-2
DNA: TGTGCCAGCAGTCCGGGGACAGTGAGAAGTGAAGCTTTCTTT; CDR3: CASSPGTVRSEAFF; size: -; D: TRBD1; V: TRBV6-5; J: TRBJ1-1
DNA: TGCGCCAGCAGTGAGGTCCAAAACACTGAAGCTTTCTTT; CDR3: CASSEVQNTEAFF; size: once; D: -; V: TRBV10-2; J: TRBJ1-1
DNA: TGTGCCAGCTCACCACCCAACCGGCTGAGGCGGGCGAGCTCCTACGAGCAGTACTTC; CDR3: CASSPPNRLRRASSYEQYF; size: few; D: -; V: TRBV18; J: TRBJ2-7
DNA: TGTGCCAGCAGCCTCGGGAGGGGCGCTTGGGGGGACGAGCAGTACTTC; CDR3: CASSLGRGAWGDEQYF; size: -; D: TRBD2; V: TRBV11-2; J: TRBJ2-7
DNA: TGTGCCAGCAGCATCCGACAGGGAACTAATGAAAAACTGTTTTTT; CDR3: CASSIRQGTNEKLFF; size: few; D: TRBD1; V: TRBV11-2; J: TRBJ1-4
DNA: TGTGCCAGCAGTTTTATAGGGGGGAGGACAGGGAAGAACTATGGCTACACCTTC; CDR3: CASSFIGGRTGKNYGYTF; size: few; D: TRBD1; V: TRBV27; J: TRBJ1-2
DNA: TGTGCCAGCAGTTTATTGGTCAAGGGGGCCGGTGTTGGAGCTTTCTTT; CDR3: CASSLLVKGAGVGAFF; size: once; D: TRBD1; V: TRBV27; J: TRBJ1-1
DNA: TGTGCCAGCAGTGAAGCGTTGGCTAGCGCCTACGAGCAGTACTTC; CDR3: CASSEALASAYEQYF; size: once; D: -; V: TRBV6-1; J: TRBJ2-7
DNA: TGTGCCAGCAGCTTTAGCGGGGGGGGATACAATGAGCAGTTCTTC; CDR3: CASSFSGGGYNEQFF; size: -; D: TRBD2; V: TRBV9; J: TRBJ2-1
DNA: TGTGCCAGCTCCCGAGGACAGGAGAATGAAAAACTGTTTTTT; CDR3: CASSRGQENEKLFF; size: -; D: TRBD1; V: TRBV18; J: TRBJ1-4
DNA: TGTGCCAGCTCACCGGGACAGGGGCAAAATGAAAAACTGTTTTTT; CDR3: CASSPGQGQNEKLFF; size: -; D: TRBD1; V: TRBV18; J: TRBJ1-4
DNA: TGCGCCAGCAGCTTGGAGGGGGTCCATACGCAGTATTTT; CDR3: CASSLEGVHTQYF; size: -; D: -; V: TRBV5-1; J: TRBJ2-3
DNA: TGTGCCAGCAGTGATTCGCGCCTCTCTGGAAACACCATATATTTT; CDR3: CASSDSRLSGNTIYF; size: -; D: -; V: TRBV25-1; J: TRBJ1-3
DNA: TGTGCCAGCAGCTCCGGGACTAGCGGTTCTTGGAGGTCCGCAAATGAGCAGTTCTTC; CDR3: CASSSGTSGSWRSANEQFF; size: once; D: TRBD2; V: TRBV11-2; J: TRBJ2-1
DNA: TGTGCCAGCACCCCCGGACAGATTGTGAACACTGAAGCTTTCTTT; CDR3: CASTPGQIVNTEAFF; size: few; D: -; V: TRBV6-2/TRBV6-3; J: TRBJ1-1
DNA: TGTGCCAGCAGTCCGGAGGGGGCTGCCCTCCACTTT; CDR3: CASSPEGAALHF; size: -; D: TRBD1; V: TRBV27; J: TRBJ1-6
DNA: TGCACCAGCAGCTGCTACCGGACAGCAGGTAATTCACCCCTCCACTTT; CDR3: CTSSCYRTAGNSPLHF; size: -; D: -; V: TRBV1; J: TRBJ1-6
DNA: TGTGCCAGCACGCGGGGGGAGAACACTGAAGCTTTCTTT; CDR3: CASTRGENTEAFF; size: -; D: -; V: TRBV5-4; J: TRBJ1-1
DNA: TGCGCCAGCAGCCAAGAGATGGTGAGGCCGGAAAAACTGTTTTTT; CDR3: CASSQEMVRPEKLFF; size: -; D: -; V: TRBV4-1; J: TRBJ1-4
DNA: TGTGCCAGCAGCGAGGGGTCCGCGGTGAAGGAGACCCAGTACTTC; CDR3: CASSEGSAVKETQYF; size: -; D: -; V: TRBV9; J: TRBJ2-5
DNA: TGTGCCAGTAGTATCGGGACAGGTGTTCGCACAGATACGCAGTATTTT; CDR3: CASSIGTGVRTDTQYF; size: -; D: TRBD1; V: TRBV19; J: TRBJ2-3
DNA: TGTGCCAGCAGTGAATATGGACAGAGAGTAGGGCAGCCCCAGCATTTT; CDR3: CASSEYGQRVGQPQHF; size: -; D: -; V: TRBV6-1; J: TRBJ1-5
DNA: TGTGCCAGCAGTATTGATCCCAGGGATGGCTACACCTTC; CDR3: CASSIDPRDGYTF; size: few; D: -; V: TRBV28; J: TRBJ1-2
DNA: TGTGCCACCAGCAGAGCGATGGCCACCATGGGCAATCAGCCCCAGCATTTT; CDR3: CATSRAMATMGNQPQHF; size: few; D: -; V: TRBV15; J: TRBJ1-5
DNA: TGTGCCAGCAGTGAAGGGGGCAATCAGCCCCAGCATTTT; CDR3: CASSEGGNQPQHF; size: few; D: -; V: TRBV6-4; J: TRBJ1-5
DNA: TGTGCCACCAGCCCACGAGAATTTTATAGCAATCAGCCCCAGCATTTT; CDR3: CATSPREFYSNQPQHF; size: -; D: -; V: TRBV15; J: TRBJ1-5
DNA: TGTGCCAGCAGTTTATCAGGGGTGCAGACTGAAGCTTTCTTT; CDR3: CASSLSGVQTEAFF; size: -; D: -; V: TRBV28; J: TRBJ1-1
DNA: TGCGCCAGCAGCCCCTCCAATGGCCATGAGCAGTTCTTC; CDR3: CASSPSNGHEQFF; size: once; D: -; V: TRBV5-1; J: TRBJ2-1
DNA: TGTGCCAGCAGCTTACACATCCCTGGGACAAATGAAAAACTGTTTTTT; CDR3: CASSLHIPGTNEKLFF; size: -; D: -; V: TRBV7-9; J: TRBJ1-4
DNA: TGTGCCAGCAGTTTACCCAGGGGGGTCGAGCAGTACTTC; CDR3: CASSLPRGVEQYF; size: -; D: -; V: TRBV28; J: TRBJ2-7
DNA: TGTGCCAGCAGTTCCCCGACAGGAACTAATTCACCCCTCCACTTT; CDR3: CASSSPTGTNSPLHF; size: -; D: -; V: TRBV6-5; J: TRBJ1-6
DNA: TGCGCCAGCAGCTTGGCCGGGACTAGCGGCACCTACGAGCAGTACTTC; CDR3: CASSLAGTSGTYEQYF; size: -; D: TRBD2; V: TRBV5-1; J: TRBJ2-7
DNA: TGTGCCAGCAGCTCGGACAGGGTGTCAGGGGGCGCGAGCAATCAGCCCCAGCATTTT; CDR3: CASSSDRVSGGASNQPQHF; size: -; D: TRBD1; V: TRBV5-8; J: TRBJ1-5
DNA: TGTGCCAGTAGTAACCCGTCGACAGCTACTAACTATGGCTACACCTTC; CDR3: CASSNPSTATNYGYTF; size: -; D: -; V: TRBV19; J: TRBJ1-2
DNA: TGCGCCAGCAGCTGGGGGACAGGGGGCGTCTTTGGCTACACCTTC; CDR3: CASSWGTGGVFGYTF; size: -; D: TRBD1; V: TRBV5-1; J: TRBJ1-2
DNA: TGTGCCAGCAGCAAAGGACAGCTTAGCACAGATACGCAGTATTTT; CDR3: CASSKGQLSTDTQYF; size: -; D: -; V: TRBV3-1/TRBV3-2; J: TRBJ2-3
DNA: TGCGCCAGCTCTTTTGGGCCCTCAGGTGTCGGGCAGTTCTTC; CDR3: CASSFGPSGVGQFF; size: -; D: -; V: TRBV5-1; J: TRBJ2-1
DNA: TGTGCCAGCAGCTCCAATGGACTAGCGTCATCAGAGACCCAGTACTTC; CDR3: CASSSNGLASSETQYF; size: -; D: TRBD2; V: TRBV27; J: TRBJ2-5